This T cell receptor (beta chain) was profiled in a study of cytomegalovirus exposure and HLA in healthy donors (dated by TCRdb to 2017 to 2019). Broadly, across the study: According to an earlier analysis of 587 of the donors, 150 million to 200 million T cells yielded 90 million to 140 million unique TCR beta sequences and 276 Gb of sequence data. An early release that covered more than 550 HLA-typed donors contained about 300 gigabases of sequencing data and tens of millions of unique TCR sequences. Of the roughly 390 genotyped donors, 75% to 85% were placed in the genetic ancestry cluster associated with self-reported Caucasian donors. The aim of the study was to test whether cataloging public T cell receptors could identify signatures of past pathogen exposure. The study used immunosequencing to profile the T cell repertoires of hundreds of subjects and linked those repertoires to cytomegalovirus serostatus. Besides the first cohort of hundreds of subjects, a separate validation cohort made up of 120 or so different subjects was used. High-throughput TCR immunosequencing, statistical association of individual TCRs with disease status, and machine learning were combined to predict cytomegalovirus infection status. A later analysis re-analyzed previously published TCR beta repertoires from about 730 donors and added high-resolution HLA genotyping to study TCR occurrence patterns. The later analysis used no new phenotypic data to find candidate immune exposures, relying instead on TCR beta sequences and their occurrence across donors. An earlier analysis of fewer than 750 of the donors used high-throughput TCR beta sequencing to judge whether each TCR beta V gene segment behaved as functional or pseudogenic. Alongside the repertoire data, information on donor age, sex, ethnicity and CMV serostatus was compiled. A later genetic analysis took genome-wide SNP genotypes for about 55% of the roughly 700 donors and used that subset as a discovery cohort. Every repertoire in the discovery cohort had been generated on one and the same sequencing platform. HLA typing included class I and class II loci at four-digit resolution. Typing coverage differed by locus: A, B, C, DRB1 and DQB1 were typed in roughly 620-630 donors, DQA1 in about 560, DPA1 in 600 to 610, and DPB1 in just under 490. Because of strong linkage in the cohort, roughly five DR-DQ haplotypes were treated as single units for association and clustering. Among 350 to 400 genotyped donors of the cohort, an average of approximately 250,000 unique TCR beta nucleotide sequences were sequenced per donor, 15% to 20% of them non-productive. The full study reports these points: Most TCR sequences were seen in very few donors, while some public TCRs were found in many individuals. The only immune exposure information available for the cohort was CMV serostatus. According to a later analysis, parvovirus B19, influenza, CMV and Epstein-Barr virus appeared linked to several top co-occurrence clusters. In a later analysis, TCR association rates were found to vary across HLA loci, with the most associated TCRs seen for DRB1 alleles and the fewest for HLA-C alleles. Linkage disequilibrium might explain the correlated functional status among segregating V segments, but an unknown experimental factor could not be ruled out. Most CMV-associated TCR beta chains appeared to be HLA-restricted in a later analysis, and the HLA associations seemed to be driven largely by CMV exposure. Sequencing depth was assumed to be roughly uniform across donors in the presence/absence analyses, though that assumption may not hold. V-gene and J-gene trimming of TCR beta chains was associated with a missense DCLRE1C variant in a later genetic analysis, and the association was replicated in an independent cohort. Because HLA typing was unavailable for some donors at each locus, only the typed subset was used in association tests. In a later genetic analysis, fewer N-insertions in productive TCRs were reported among donors in an Asian-associated ancestry cluster than the roughly 640-donor mean. A further reported finding was that TCR beta sequences accurately predicted the HLA-A and HLA-B alleles for most subjects in the first cohort. A total of roughly 160 TCR beta chains were listed by the study as associated with cytomegalovirus. The sequencing pipeline was judged likely to have produced a cluster of highly shared sequence variants as a technical artifact. Specific HLA alleles were associated with 15,000 to 20,000 TCR beta sequences at a false discovery rate of 0.05 in a later analysis. According to the authors, the approach could potentially be generalized to other disease states and immunological phenotypes. Cytomegalovirus status was reported to be diagnosed by the classifier with high specificity and sensitivity in both the original and validation cohorts. Compared with equally common non-associated chains, HLA-associated TCR beta chains in a later analysis were more clonally expanded and had lower generation probabilities. In an earlier analysis of a few hundred of the donors, most TCR beta V segments were observed in productive rearrangements about 90% or about 30% of the time, broadly matching IMGT annotations. Because counts were too low, roughly 16 rarely observed V segments, including chromosome 9 orphons, were excluded from the earlier analysis of 587 of the donors. In this cohort, only TCR beta chains were sequenced, and detectable features were limited by the absence of alpha or paired-chain data. The 87-base-pair reads could not distinguish some IMGT-functional V segments, including TRBV6-2 and TRBV6-3, so those segments were excluded. When HLA alleles, especially DR and DQ, strongly co-occurred, attributing TCR associations to individual alleles was difficult. A few of the identified cytomegalovirus-associated TCR beta chains were confirmed in vitro to be specific for cytomegalovirus antigens.

This clone turned up a few times. Its antigen remains undetermined. No base quality values were provided; no much bigger clone lies one nucleotide off. Its CDR3 holds 17 amino acids, cysteine through phenylalanine. The sequence is cut down to CDR3 DNA, 51 bases in frame from base 1. The germline V gene supplies CDR1 MGHRA and CDR2 YSYEKL. V loses 5 bases at its end and J loses 3 bases; junction bases beyond the gene matches: 11. The cohort was made up of hundreds of healthy bone marrow donors. Cohort members were all nominally healthy when sampled, although unrecorded immune exposures were likely present. The donor was CMV seronegative and was included in the group of approximately 350 seronegative cohort members. Each donor provided a peripheral blood sample, and peripheral blood mononuclear cells were used for TCR beta sequencing. The Qiagen DNeasy Blood Extraction Kit was used to extract genomic DNA from the blood cell samples.

The library was made by the immunoSEQ multiplex PCR assay. A mixture of 60 forward primers for TCR Vbeta segments and 13 reverse primers for TCR Jbeta segments was used in the multiplex PCR. The CDR3 region of rearranged TCR beta genes was amplified from genomic DNA by a multiplex PCR assay. On the Illumina HiSeq System, the amplified TCR beta libraries were sequenced as 87-base-pair reads. The original methods were these. In a later analysis, roughly 80 million unique TCR beta chains were counted across the approximately 620 repertoires, and roughly 10 million of these chains were shared by at least two donors. A nearest-neighbor algorithm error-corrected the raw reads and collapsed the reads into unique sequences, merging closely related sequences to remove PCR and sequencing errors. To assign V, D and J gene segments, CDR3 sequences were aligned to IMGT reference sequences. Each retained sequence needed at least a six-nucleotide match to both a V gene segment and a J gene segment. A rearrangement counted as productive if the CDR3 had no stop codons and remained in frame with V and J, and every other rearrangement counted as non-productive. CDR3 was defined according to IMGT convention as the region running from the second conserved V-encoded cysteine to the conserved J-encoded phenylalanine. Sequences without an unambiguous match to a single V gene segment were excluded from the earlier analysis of 450 to 750 of the donors. An earlier analysis of several hundred of the donors classified V segments as functional when productive rearrangements were above 56.7% and as segregating when the standard deviation between donors was above 5%. A statistical classification framework was developed to diagnose cytomegalovirus status using the catalog of TCR beta chain sequences. In a later analysis, V and J genes were assigned by comparing TCR nucleotide sequences against IMGT/GENE-DB human TR gene sequences. Using the TCRdist pipeline, a later analysis assigned CDR3 sequences along with most-parsimonious VDJ recombination scenarios. A later analysis defined each TCR beta chain by its CDR3 amino acid sequence plus V-gene family, and excluded reads lacking a unique V-gene family. A later analysis removed 550 to 700 highly shared, low-generation-probability nucleotide sequences to deal with suspected cross-contamination and a sequencing artifact. In a later analysis, a clonal expansion index for each public chain was calculated from normalized within-repertoire ranks of inferred template counts. Generation probabilities in a later analysis came from a VDJ recombination model fitted to out-of-frame rearrangements, and those results were checked against IGoR. In a later analysis, hypergeometric tests were used to score TCR-TCR, TCR-HLA and TCR-CMV co-occurrence, with a repertoire-size bias correction applied to TCR pairs. To estimate false discovery rates, a later analysis permuted the HLA or CMV assignments 20 times. A later analysis grouped co-occurring TCRs with DBSCAN, adding TCRdist sequence similarity when clustering within HLA-allele-positive subsets. Repertoires with fewer than 30,000 or more than 120,000 public chains were left out of co-occurrence clustering, as were roughly five repertoires with anomalous nucleotide sharing. The source is immuneACCESS, and TCRdb retained only in-frame sequences with V and J called. Part of the clones is not carried over; for the studies checked, unresolved V genes explain less than half of this, and the remainder is unexplained. That table furnishes V, J and clone size, whereas the DNA furnished D and trimming. Across this sample there are about 170,000 clones, with 75% to 90% seen only once. In total, the top ten clones hold approximately 2.2% of the sample.

This clonotype originated in a male donor in good health and CMV-seronegative. Sequencing used PBMCs. The V and J genes are TRBV4-1 and TRBJ2-1; 9 nucleotides in the junction match TRBD2. The CDR3 here reads CASSSPTASGIYNEQFF. The sequenced DNA is TGCGCCAGCAGCTCGCCGACGGCTAGCGGGATCTACAATGAGCAGTTCTTC.